This TCR beta chain was observed in a study of brain T cells in children with intractable seizures. The data were produced by immunoSEQ multiplex PCR, yet TCRdb's version contains in-frame clones alone and is incomplete. The sample contains approximately 330,000 clones, roughly 93% of which appear only once. Time point here: blood from clinic visit 5 months post-surgery; TSC patient then seizure free. Only cases whose brain tissue showed the highest T cell transcript signatures were sequenced. V was clipped by 5 bases and J by 1 base, with 11 bases between them. This CDR3 has 14 residues. From germline, CDR1 is SGHTA and CDR2 FQGNSA.

This material consisted of peripheral blood, taken less than 6 months after surgery. The clonotype comes from a boy in the first two years of life with tuberous sclerosis and intractable seizures. The rearrangement uses TRBV7-2 and TRBJ2-5; D uncertain. As DNA, the CDR3 is TGTGCCAGCAGCCAAATGGTACCCCAAGAGACCCAGTACTTC. This codes for CASSQMVPQETQYF.